These 25 T cell receptor beta chains originate from one sample sequenced in a study of blood T cell repertoires in COVID-19. Sequencing used immunoSEQ multiplex PCR; TCRdb keeps in-frame clones, though not all of them. The table shows approximately 230,000 clones, with about 86% occurring only once. The specimen was peripheral blood. The receptors derive from a man aged 80 or over with acute or convalescent COVID-19.

The chain employs TRBV5-4 and TRBJ2-3; TRBD2 matches at 7 bases. From germline, CDR1 is SGHNT and CDR2 YYREEE (reference sequence). This CDR3 has 13 residues. J gave up 6 bases and V 5 bases, and 6 bases lay outside the gene matches. This chain's CDR3 is CASSRTRADTQYF. The CDR3 DNA follows: TGTGCCAGCAGTCGGACTAGAGCGGATACGCAGTATTTT.

This rearrangement joins TRBV6-5 to TRBJ1-4, with TRBD1 matching 11 bases. Trimming removed 6 bases from V and 8 bases from J; junction bases left unmatched: 5. The CDR3 sequence is 14 residues long. Per germline, CDR1 MNHEY and CDR2 SVGAGI. In DNA, the CDR3 is TGTGCCAGCAGAGCCGGGACAGGGGGGGAAAAACTGTTTTTT. It yields the protein CASRAGTGGEKLFF.

This sequence joins TRBV19 and TRBJ2-1; TRBD2 matches 12 bases. This CDR3 is 17 amino acids long. CDR1 is LNHDA and CDR2 is SQIVND in the germline V gene (reference sequence). After removal of 6 bases from V and 14 bases from J, the junction contained 20 bases not matched to a gene. The CDR3 nucleotides read TGTGCCAGTAGCGACACCCCAGATCTACTAGCGGGGGGCGCTAAGTTCTTC. Translation: CASSDTPDLLAGGAKFF.

This chain uses TRBV6-5 with TRBJ2-2; perhaps TRBD1 as D (5 bases). In germline, CDR1 is MNHEY, CDR2 SVGAGI. The CDR3 has 14 amino acids. V dropped 6 bases and J dropped 1 base, with 9 bases sitting between them. CDR3 sequence reads: CASRNQGNTGELFF. DNA for the CDR3: TGTGCCAGCAGGAACCAGGGGAACACCGGGGAGCTGTTTTTT.

The V call is TRBV6-2 or TRBV6-3, the J call TRBJ2-3, with TRBD1 matching over 7 bases. The V gene end was trimmed by 2 bases and the J gene end by 0 bases; junction bases not matched to a gene: 5. The germline CDR1 and CDR2 sequences are MNHEY and SVGEGT. This CDR3 is 16 amino acids long. The CDR3 region is CASSYHDRASTDTQYF. Here the CDR3 DNA reads TGTGCCAGCAGTTACCATGACAGGGCCAGCACAGATACGCAGTATTTT.

The genes are TRBV5-1 and TRBJ1-1; D is unclear. CDR3 length equals 13 residues. V shed 6 bases and J shed 0 bases, with 9 bases lying between them. CDR1 SGHRS and CDR2 YFSETQ come from the germline V gene. The CDR3 is CASTGSMNTEAFF. CDR3 DNA sequence: TGCGCCAGCACGGGTTCGATGAACACTGAAGCTTTCTTT.

In regard to this clone: At one boundary the junction diverges from the germline segment, which might be a read error. V and J are TRBV5-4 and TRBJ2-7; TRBD1 aligns across 9 bases. There are 14 residues in the CDR3. Germline V lookup: CDR1 SGHNT, CDR2 YYREEE (reference sequence). This chain's CDR3 is CASSWDRASNEQYF. The CDR3, as DNA: TGTGCCAGCAGCTGGGACAGGGCCTCCAACGAGCAGTACTTC.

This chain joins TRBV19 and TRBJ1-2; perhaps TRBD1 as D (5 bases). Germline V CDR1 and CDR2: LNHDA, SQIVND (reference sequence). This CDR3 spans 14 amino acids. The germline V and J ends were trimmed by 4 bases and 4 bases, with 13 bases remaining between them. The CDR3 DNA sequence: TGTGCCAGTAGTAACGGAATGGGGCTCTATGGCTACACCTTC. Protein sequence: CASSNGMGLYGYTF.

This clone appeared once. This chain uses TRBV9 with TRBJ1-4, with TRBD1 matching over 7 bases. This CDR3 is built from 17 residues. Unmatched junction bases numbered 10, after V lost 2 bases and J lost 3 bases. Per the germline V gene, CDR1 is SGDLS and CDR2 is YYNGEE. The CDR3 DNA sequence: TGTGCCAGCAGCGTTTATCTACAGGGACAGCCTAATGAAAAACTGTTTTTT. Translation gives CASSVYLQGQPNEKLFF. Complete variable domain (other parts from reference TRBV9 and TRBJ1-4): DSGVTQTPKHLITATGQRVTLRCSPRSGDLSVYWYQQSLDQGLQFLIQYYNGEERAKGNILERFSAQQFPDLHSELNLSSLELGDSALYFCASSVYLQGQPNEKLFFGSGTQLSVL.

The chain uses TRBV28 and TRBJ2-7; TRBD2 might be the D (5 bases). The germline V and J ends were trimmed by 5 bases and 3 bases, with 14 bases remaining between them. This CDR3 has 14 residues. Germline CDR1 MDHEN, CDR2 SYDVKM. The CDR3 DNA follows: TGTGCCAGCAGTAGCAGCGGAGCCTACTACGAGCAGTACTTC. This gives the protein CASSSSGAYYEQYF.

This chain connects TRBV12-3 or TRBV12-4 to TRBJ1-1; D is undetermined. Trimming shortened V by 1 base and J by 4 bases, and 7 bases separated the two germline ends. CDR3 length: 13 amino acids. The CDR3 region has the DNA TGTGCCAGCAGTTTAGTGGCTGCCACTGAAGCTTTCTTT. This codes for CASSLVAATEAFF.

The V gene is TRBV27, the J gene TRBJ1-4, with 9 bases identical to TRBD1. The CDR3 extends over 17 amino acids. Germline values: CDR1 MNHEY, CDR2 SMNVEV (reference sequence). V shed 5 bases and J 3 bases; nucleotides not matched to a gene: 10. The CDR3 bases are TGTGCCAGCAGTCCACCGGGACAGGGACTCTCTAATGAAAAACTGTTTTTT. Translated: CASSPPGQGLSNEKLFF.

V gene TRBV28 combines with J gene TRBJ1-1; D gene ambiguous. V lost 1 base and J lost 2, with 5 bases in between. Germline loops: CDR1 MDHEN, CDR2 SYDVKM. The CDR3 extends over 13 amino acids. In nucleotides, the CDR3 is TGTGCCAGCAGTTTATACACAAACACTGAAGCTTTCTTT. Translation gives CASSLYTNTEAFF.

The chain joins TRBV3-1 (or the pseudogene TRBV3-2) to TRBJ1-3, with no clear D. CDR1 and CDR2 (germline): LGHDT, YNNKEL (reference sequence). The germline V and J ends were trimmed by 1 base and 0 bases, with 7 bases remaining between them. This CDR3 is 15 amino acids long. The CDR3 DNA is TGTGCCAGCAGCCAAGTGTCCGGCTCTGGAAACACCATATATTTT. This encodes CASSQVSGSGNTIYF.

This chain uses TRBV25-1 with TRBJ2-5; maybe TRBD1 (5 bases). Trimming left V 3 bases short and J 7 bases short, with 12 bases between. CDR1 and CDR2 (germline): MGHDK, SYGVNS. The CDR3 contains 13 residues. As DNA, the CDR3 is TGTGCCAGCAGTGAGTCGACAGCCTCGACCCAGTACTTC. It codes for CASSESTASTQYF.

This chain connects TRBV7-2 to TRBJ1-1; 7 positions agree with TRBD1. Per germline, CDR1 SGHTA and CDR2 FQGNSA. The CDR3 runs to 14 residues. J lost 5 bases, V lost 7 bases, and 10 bases had no gene match. CDR3 residues: CASTLSTGPTEAFF. The CDR3, as DNA: TGTGCCAGCACCCTCTCGACAGGGCCAACTGAAGCTTTCTTT.

The chain carries TRBV14 and TRBJ2-2; tentatively, D is TRBD2 (5 bases). CDR3 size: 14 residues. V shed 2 bases and J shed 7 bases, with 11 bases lying between them. From germline, CDR1 is SGHDN and CDR2 FVKESK. CDR3 nucleotides: TGTGCCAGCAGCCAACTGGAGGTTATCGGGGAGCTGTTTTTT. This encodes CASSQLEVIGELFF.

There are a few counts of this clone. CDR3 sequence reads: CASSVGDSSSPLHF. The CDR3 DNA follows: TGTGCCAGCAGCGTAGGAGACAGTTCTTCACCCCTCCACTTT. The V and J genes are TRBV9 and TRBJ1-6, with TRBD1 as a possible D gene (5 bases). There are 14 residues in the CDR3. V lost 0 bases to trimming and J lost 9 bases, with 10 bases between them. Per the germline V gene, CDR1 is SGDLS and CDR2 is YYNGEE.

The chain joins TRBV2 to TRBJ1-3, with D maybe TRBD1 (5 bases). V was clipped by 3 bases and J by 7 bases, with 13 bases between them. The CDR3 is 14 residues long. Germline loops: CDR1 SNHLY, CDR2 FYNNEI. In DNA, the CDR3 is TGTGCCAGCAGTGATGACAGAGCAGTGAACACCATATATTTT. Translation: CASSDDRAVNTIYF.

The CDR3 is CASSYRDVNEKLFF. The CDR3 DNA sequence: TGTGCCAGCTCTTACAGGGACGTTAATGAAAAACTGTTTTTT. J is TRBJ1-4 and V is TRBV18; a weak D match, TRBD1 (6 bases). CDR3 size: 14 residues. Looked up from germline, CDR1 is KGHSH and CDR2 is LQKENI. V dropped 6 bases and J dropped 4 bases, with 12 bases sitting between them.

This chain links TRBV19 with TRBJ2-2; D perhaps matches TRBD2 (5 bases). Trimming removed 1 base from V and 5 bases from J, with 11 bases in between. This CDR3 spans 15 amino acids. Germline V gene data show CDR1 as LNHDA and CDR2 as SQIVND (reference sequence). The DNA for the CDR3 is TGTGCCAGTAGTATAGGGGGAGAACGGACCGGGGAGCTGTTTTTT. This translates into CASSIGGERTGELFF.

V and J are TRBV3-1 (or the pseudogene TRBV3-2) and TRBJ1-5; the D gene is possibly TRBD1 (6 bases). The V gene's germline CDR1 is LGHDT and CDR2 YNNKEL (reference sequence). The CDR3 runs to 17 residues. V was shortened by 0 bases and J by 3 bases, with 15 bases between the two germline ends. CDR3 sequence: CASSQDITGTPNQPQHF. CDR3 DNA sequence: TGTGCCAGCAGCCAAGATATTACAGGGACACCCAATCAGCCCCAGCATTTT.

J is TRBJ1-2 and V is TRBV27, with 9 bases identical to TRBD1. V dropped 5 bases and J dropped 4; count of bases not matched to a gene: 11. CDR1 and CDR2 (germline): MNHEY, SMNVEV (reference sequence). CDR3 length: 16 residues. The chain's CDR3 is CASSKKTGGVSYGYTF. The CDR3 DNA reads TGTGCCAGCAGTAAGAAGACAGGGGGGGTTAGCTATGGCTACACCTTC.

The chain has TRBV7-2 and TRBJ2-5; 7 bases agree with TRBD1. CDR1 is SGHTA and CDR2 is FQGNSA in the germline V gene. The CDR3 has 14 amino acids. With V trimmed by 4 bases and J by 5 bases, 7 bases remained unmatched. CDR3 coding DNA: TGTGCCAGCAGCTACGACAGGGCTCGGGAGACCCAGTACTTC. It yields the protein CASSYDRARETQYF.

The chain has TRBV11-2 and TRBJ1-1; D uncertain. CDR1 and CDR2 from the germline V gene are SGHAT and FQNNGV. The CDR3 loop spans 14 amino acids. V lost 0 bases and J 1 base, leaving 6 bases between the germline ends. CDR3 region: CASSLELRNTEAFF. The CDR3 DNA reads as TGTGCCAGCAGCTTAGAGTTGAGGAACACTGAAGCTTTCTTT.